One sample yielded the 13 T cell receptor beta chains listed below, sequenced in a study of beta chain features in type 1 diabetes. Reverse transcribing all isolated RNA meant expressed TCRB transcripts were sequenced. Method: immunoSEQ multiplex PCR; TCRdb's copy keeps in-frame clones and lacks some. The table shows some 270,000 clones, with approximately 8.1% occurring only once. The source material was central memory CD4+ T cells from blood. These receptors came from a woman aged 18-35 years in good health.

This clone showed up many times. The chain combines TRBV21-1 with TRBJ2-1; the table gives TRBD2 as D, unverified against the DNA. TRBV21-1 is reported as a pseudogene. This CDR3 spans 15 amino acids. The CDR3, as DNA: TGTGCCAGCAGCAACTTAAAAAAAAACGAAATGAGGCAGTTCTTC. Protein product: CASSNLKKNEMRQFF.

The V gene is TRBV7-2, the J gene TRBJ1-2; no reliable D call. The germline CDR1 and CDR2 sequences are SGHTA and FQGNSA. The CDR3 is 16 residues long. Deletions cut 5 bases from V and 6 bases from J, with 22 bases between. The CDR3, as DNA: TGTGCCAGCAGCCCCGACCTAAAGCCGAGTTGGCATGGCTACACCTTC. Translating it yields CASSPDLKPSWHGYTF.

V is TRBV7-8 and J is TRBJ1-1; a possible D gene is TRBD1 (6 bases). Per germline, CDR1 SGHVS and CDR2 FQNEAQ. V lost 1 base, J lost 5 bases, and 20 bases lay in between. CDR3 length: 17 amino acids. DNA of the CDR3: TGTGCCAGCAGCTTAGGGGAAGGTCGGGGGCAGGAGACTGAAGCTTTCTTT. Translated, it gives CASSLGEGRGQETEAFF.

This clone has a handful of counts. The chain uses TRBV10-3 and TRBJ1-6; no clear D. CDR1 is ENHRY, CDR2 SYGVKD, per germline. The ends were cut back, 2 bases at V and 5 bases at J, with 4 bases in the middle. CDR3 length equals 13 residues. The DNA of the CDR3 is TGTGCCATCAGTGAGGAGGATAATTCACCCCTCCACTTT. This translates into CAISEEDNSPLHF.

This clone has just a few counts. The chain has TRBV4-2 and TRBJ2-1; 8 bases are a match to TRBD1. V gave up 0 bases and J gave up 12 bases; unmatched junction bases: 16. The CDR3 covers 17 residues. In germline, CDR1 is LGHNA, CDR2 YNFKEQ. The CDR3 DNA is TGTGCCAGCAGCCAAGACCAAGGACAGGGAGGATTTATGCGGCAGTTCTTC. Translated: CASSQDQGQGGFMRQFF.

This chain links TRBV9 with TRBJ2-1; D possibly corresponds to TRBD2 (6 bases). Germline V CDR1 and CDR2: SGDLS, YYNGEE. This CDR3 has 16 residues. Deletions cut 4 bases from V and 3 bases from J, with 17 bases between. The CDR3: CASSPLWRGSYNEQFF. CDR3 coding DNA: TGTGCCAGCAGCCCCCTATGGCGGGGAAGCTACAATGAGCAGTTCTTC.

Only a few counts were recorded for this clone. The chain joins TRBV19 to TRBJ2-1; 12 nucleotides align to TRBD2. Germline CDR1 is LNHDA and CDR2 is SQIVND (reference sequence). The junction had 6 bases not matched to a gene; V was cut back by 3 bases and J by 9 bases. The length of the CDR3 is 15 residues. The CDR3 nucleotides read TGTGCCAGTAGTATTGGTAGGACTAGCGGGATTGAGCAGTTCTTC. Translated, it gives CASSIGRTSGIEQFF.

The rearrangement joins TRBV5-1 to TRBJ1-1, with D uncertain. CDR3 length equals 15 residues. The germline V gene has CDR1 SGHRS and CDR2 YFSETQ. V dropped 4 bases and J dropped 4 bases, with 17 bases sitting between them. The CDR3 here is CASSIRDGEVTEAFF. CDR3 DNA sequence: TGCGCCAGCAGCATCCGGGATGGCGAGGTCACTGAAGCTTTCTTT.

This clone occurred a few times. The chain uses TRBV4-3 and TRBJ1-2, with D hard to call. Germline V gene lookup returns CDR1 LGHNA and CDR2 YSLEER. CDR3 length: 14 amino acids. The V gene lost 2 bases and the J gene lost 8 bases, with 15 bases spanning the gap. The CDR3, as DNA: TGCGCCAGCAGCCAAACCCAGTGGTCGGGGGGCTACACCTTC. Translation gives CASSQTQWSGGYTF.

This clone was observed a handful of times. This chain joins TRBV5-4 and TRBJ2-2, with 7 bases lining up with TRBD1. In germline, CDR1 is SGHNT, CDR2 YYREEE (reference sequence). J lost 2 bases, V lost 3 bases, and 4 bases had no gene match. This CDR3 has 15 amino acids. CDR3 sequence: CASSSRGINTGELFF. Here the CDR3 DNA reads TGTGCCAGCAGCTCCAGGGGGATCAACACCGGGGAGCTGTTTTTT. Together with reference TRBV5-4 and TRBJ2-2, the CDR3 gives the full variable domain: ETGVTQSPTHLIKTRGQQVTLRCSSQSGHNTVSWYQQALGQGPQFIFQYYREEENGRGNFPPRFSGLQFPNYSSELNVNALELDDSALYLCASSSRGINTGELFFGEGSRLTVL.

The table lists this clone with a few counts. V is TRBV4-2 and J is TRBJ1-1; D call uncertain. The V gene's germline CDR1 is LGHNA and CDR2 YNFKEQ. V lost 0 bases to trimming and J lost 8 bases, with 13 bases between them. This CDR3 contains 14 residues. The CDR3 loop reads CASSQDWKDGEAFF. Written as DNA, the CDR3 is TGTGCCAGCAGCCAAGATTGGAAGGACGGCGAAGCTTTCTTT.

This clone was seen a few times. The chain combines TRBV9 with TRBJ2-5, with D tentatively TRBD1 or TRBD2 (6 bases each). The length of the CDR3 is 14 residues. Germline V CDR1 and CDR2: SGDLS, YYNGEE. Trimming cost V 5 bases and J 4 bases, with 15 bases left between them. The CDR3 reads CASRRDQGRETQYF. As DNA, the CDR3 is TGTGCCAGCAGGCGGGACCAGGGGCGAGAGACCCAGTACTTC. Drawing the rest from reference TRBV9 and TRBJ2-5, the complete variable domain is DSGVTQTPKHLITATGQRVTLRCSPRSGDLSVYWYQQSLDQGLQFLIQYYNGEERAKGNILERFSAQQFPDLHSELNLSSLELGDSALYFCASRRDQGRETQYFGPGTRLLVL.

The chain recombines TRBV6-6 with TRBJ1-2; 8 bases agree with TRBD1. The CDR3 loop spans 13 amino acids. Germline CDR1 and CDR2: MNHNY and SVGAGI (reference sequence). The trim removed 6 bases at V and 6 bases at J, leaving 6 bases unmatched. CDR3 DNA sequence: TGTGCCAGCAGATCGGACAGGGTTCATGGCTACACCTTC. Its translation is CASRSDRVHGYTF.